The source of this T cell receptor (beta chain) is a study of metastatic and nonmetastatic thyroid tumors. Whole-study results and caveats: Compared with benign nodules, malignant thyroid tumors were reported to have significantly higher TCR beta diversity in both blood and tumor.

Treatment of any kind had been given to no patient before thyroid surgery. This CDR3 has 15 amino acids. V lost 3 bases and J lost 1, with 11 bases in between. Germline-derived CDR1 and CDR2 are MNHNS and SASEGT. TCRdb re-processed the PCR reads through MiXCR. The sample records some 32,000 clones, around 20% being singletons. Worth noting for this clone: What it binds is not known. This may stem from a read error, because a much larger clone lies one nucleotide away.

The chain has TRBV6-1 and TRBJ2-3; D is possibly TRBD2 (6 bases). The sequencing input was blood. The clonotype originates from a female donor with papillary thyroid cancer or a benign thyroid nodule (not recorded which). Some clones in this sample may be carry-over from other donors' samples. CDR3 loop: CASSEVGGRTDTQYF. DNA of the CDR3: TGTGCCAGCAGTGAGGTGGGAGGTCGCACAGATACGCAGTATTTT.